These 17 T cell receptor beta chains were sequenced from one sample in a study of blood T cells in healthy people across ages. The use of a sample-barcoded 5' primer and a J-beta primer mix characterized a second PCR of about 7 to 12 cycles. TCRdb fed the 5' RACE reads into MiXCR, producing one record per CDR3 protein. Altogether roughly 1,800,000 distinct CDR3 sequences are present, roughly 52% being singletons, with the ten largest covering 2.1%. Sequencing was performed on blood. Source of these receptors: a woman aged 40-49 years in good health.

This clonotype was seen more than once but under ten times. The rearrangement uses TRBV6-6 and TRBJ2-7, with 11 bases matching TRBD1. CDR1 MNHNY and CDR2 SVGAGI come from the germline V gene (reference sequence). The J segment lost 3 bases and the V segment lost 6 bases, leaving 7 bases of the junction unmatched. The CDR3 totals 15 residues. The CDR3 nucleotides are TGTGCCAGCAGCTTACCGGGACAGGGGGACTACGAGCAGTACTTC. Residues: CASSLPGQGDYEQYF.

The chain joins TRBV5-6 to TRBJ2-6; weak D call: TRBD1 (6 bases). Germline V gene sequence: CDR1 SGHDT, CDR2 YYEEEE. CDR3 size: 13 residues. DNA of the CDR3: TGTGCAGCAGGGGCACAGGGGGCCAACGTCCTGACTTTC. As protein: CAAGAQGANVLTF.

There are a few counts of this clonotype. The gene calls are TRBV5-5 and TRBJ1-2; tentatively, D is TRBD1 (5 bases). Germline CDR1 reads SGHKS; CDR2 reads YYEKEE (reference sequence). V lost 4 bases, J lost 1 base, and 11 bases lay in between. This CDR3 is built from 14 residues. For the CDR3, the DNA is TGTGCCAGCAGCCCCCACGGGGGTAACTATGGCTACACCTTC. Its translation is CASSPHGGNYGYTF.

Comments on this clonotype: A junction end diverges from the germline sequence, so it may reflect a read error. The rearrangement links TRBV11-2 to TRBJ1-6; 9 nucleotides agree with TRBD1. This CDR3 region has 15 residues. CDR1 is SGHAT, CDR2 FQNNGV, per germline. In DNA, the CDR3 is TGTGCCGGCAGCCCTTTGGGGACAGGGCTCTCACCCCTCCACTTT. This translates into CAGSPLGTGLSPLHF.

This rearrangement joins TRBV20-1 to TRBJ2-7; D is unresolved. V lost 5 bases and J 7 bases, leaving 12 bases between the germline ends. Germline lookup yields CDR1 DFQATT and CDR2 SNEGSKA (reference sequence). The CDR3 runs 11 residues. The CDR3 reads CSAGFLGEQYF. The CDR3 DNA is TGCAGTGCTGGCTTTCTTGGGGAGCAGTACTTC.

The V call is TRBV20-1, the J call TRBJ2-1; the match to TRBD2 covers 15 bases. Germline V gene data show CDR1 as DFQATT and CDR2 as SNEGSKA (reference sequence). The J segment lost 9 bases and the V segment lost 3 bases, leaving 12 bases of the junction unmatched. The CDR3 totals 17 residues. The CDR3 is CSASDTRTSGGAREQFF. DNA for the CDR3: TGCAGTGCTAGCGACACTCGGACTAGCGGGGGGGCTCGTGAGCAGTTCTTC.

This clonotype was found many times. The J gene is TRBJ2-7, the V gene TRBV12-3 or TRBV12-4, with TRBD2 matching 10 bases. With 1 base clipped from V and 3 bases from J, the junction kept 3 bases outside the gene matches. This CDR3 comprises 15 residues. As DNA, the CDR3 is TGTGCCAGCAGTTTAGTATCTAGCGGGGGCTACGAGCAGTACTTC. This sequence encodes CASSLVSSGGYEQYF.

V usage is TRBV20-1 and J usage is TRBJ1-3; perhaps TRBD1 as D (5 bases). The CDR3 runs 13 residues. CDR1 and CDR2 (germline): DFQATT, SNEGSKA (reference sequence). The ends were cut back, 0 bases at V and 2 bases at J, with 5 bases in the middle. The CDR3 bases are TGCAGTGCTAGAGAGGGGCCTGGAAACACCATATATTTT. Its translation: CSAREGPGNTIYF.

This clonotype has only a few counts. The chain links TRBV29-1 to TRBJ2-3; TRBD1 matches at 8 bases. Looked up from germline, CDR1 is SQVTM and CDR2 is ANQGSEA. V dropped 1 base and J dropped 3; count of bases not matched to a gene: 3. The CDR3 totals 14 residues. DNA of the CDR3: TGCAGCGTTGAAGCTCAGGGGGCTACAGATACGCAGTATTTT. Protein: CSVEAQGATDTQYF.

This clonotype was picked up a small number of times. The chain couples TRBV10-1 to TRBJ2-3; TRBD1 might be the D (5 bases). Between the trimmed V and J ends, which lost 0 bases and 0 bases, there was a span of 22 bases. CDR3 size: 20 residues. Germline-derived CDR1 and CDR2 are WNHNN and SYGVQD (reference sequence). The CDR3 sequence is CASSESIRRVGASSTDTQYF. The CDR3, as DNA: TGCGCCAGCAGTGAGTCGATTCGCAGGGTTGGGGCGAGTAGCACAGATACGCAGTATTTT.

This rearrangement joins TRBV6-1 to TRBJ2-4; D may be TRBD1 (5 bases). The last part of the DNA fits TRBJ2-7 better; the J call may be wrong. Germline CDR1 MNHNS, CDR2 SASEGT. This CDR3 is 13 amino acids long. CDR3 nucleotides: TGTGCCAGCAGTGCCGTGCAGGGTTCCGAGCAGTACTTC. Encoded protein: CASSAVQGSEQYF.

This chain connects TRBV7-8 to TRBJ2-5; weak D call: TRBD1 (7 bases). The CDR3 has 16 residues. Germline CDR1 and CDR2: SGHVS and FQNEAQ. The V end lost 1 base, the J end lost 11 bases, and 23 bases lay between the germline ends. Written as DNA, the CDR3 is TGTGCCAGCAGCTTAGTCGGGGCAGGGGGGCACAATGAGCAGTACTTC. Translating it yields CASSLVGAGGHNEQYF.

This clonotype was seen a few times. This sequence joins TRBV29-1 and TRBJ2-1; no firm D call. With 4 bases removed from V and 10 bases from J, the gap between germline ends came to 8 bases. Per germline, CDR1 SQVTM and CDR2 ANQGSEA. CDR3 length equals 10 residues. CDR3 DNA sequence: TGCAGCGTTGGTGTCAGCGAGCAGTTCTTC. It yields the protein CSVGVSEQFF.

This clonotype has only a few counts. CDR3 protein: CASSFVGADIQYF. The CDR3 region has the DNA TGCGCCAGCAGCTTTGTAGGGGCGGACATTCAGTACTTC. The chain carries TRBV5-1 and TRBJ2-4, with D perhaps matching TRBD1 (5 bases). The CDR3 covers 13 residues. Germline CDR1 and CDR2: SGHRS and YFSETQ. Trimming removed 2 bases at V and 8 bases at J, with 11 bases between.

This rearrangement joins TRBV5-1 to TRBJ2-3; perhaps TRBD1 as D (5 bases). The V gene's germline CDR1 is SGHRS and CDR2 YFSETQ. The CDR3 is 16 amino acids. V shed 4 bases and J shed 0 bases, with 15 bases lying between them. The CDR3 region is CASSPRQHASTDTQYF. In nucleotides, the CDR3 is TGCGCCAGCAGCCCGAGACAGCATGCGAGCACAGATACGCAGTATTTT. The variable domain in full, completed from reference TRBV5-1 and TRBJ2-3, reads KAGVTQTPRYLIKTRGQQVTLSCSPISGHRSVSWYQQTPGQGLQFLFEYFSETQRNKGNFPGRFSGRQFSNSRSEMNVSTLELGDSALYLCASSPRQHASTDTQYFGPGTRLTVL.

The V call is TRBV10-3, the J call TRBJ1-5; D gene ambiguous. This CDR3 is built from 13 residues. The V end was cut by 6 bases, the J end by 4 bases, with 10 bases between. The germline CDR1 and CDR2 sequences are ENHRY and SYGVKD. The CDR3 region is CAIRGGPNQPQHF. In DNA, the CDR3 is TGTGCCATCAGAGGCGGCCCGAATCAGCCCCAGCATTTT.

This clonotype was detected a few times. The CDR3 DNA sequence: TGCAGCGTTGAAAGGACAGGGCTCGGCAATGAGCAGTTCTTC. It encodes CSVERTGLGNEQFF. The chain employs TRBV29-1 and TRBJ2-1; TRBD1 matches at 8 bases. V lost 2 bases to trimming and J lost 6 bases; unmatched junction nucleotides: 6. CDR3 size: 14 residues. Germline-derived CDR1 and CDR2 are SQVTM and ANQGSEA.